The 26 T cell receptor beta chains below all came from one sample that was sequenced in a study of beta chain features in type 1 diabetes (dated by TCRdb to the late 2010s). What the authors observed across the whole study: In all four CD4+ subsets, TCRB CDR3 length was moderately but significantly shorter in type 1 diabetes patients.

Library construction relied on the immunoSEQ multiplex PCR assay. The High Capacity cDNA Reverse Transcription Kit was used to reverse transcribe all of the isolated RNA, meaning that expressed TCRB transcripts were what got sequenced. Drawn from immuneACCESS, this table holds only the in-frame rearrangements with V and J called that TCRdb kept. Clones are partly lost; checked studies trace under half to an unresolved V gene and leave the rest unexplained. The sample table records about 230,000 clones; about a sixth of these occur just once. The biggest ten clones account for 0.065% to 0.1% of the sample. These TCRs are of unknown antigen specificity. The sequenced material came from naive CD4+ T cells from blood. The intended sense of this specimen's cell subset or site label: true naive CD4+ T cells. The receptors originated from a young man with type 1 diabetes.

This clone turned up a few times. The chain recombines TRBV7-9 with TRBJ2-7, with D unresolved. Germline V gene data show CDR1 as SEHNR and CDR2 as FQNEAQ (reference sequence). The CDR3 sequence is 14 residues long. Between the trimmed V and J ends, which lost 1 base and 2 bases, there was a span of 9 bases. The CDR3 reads CASSLGRSTYEQYF. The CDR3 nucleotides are TGTGCCAGCAGCTTAGGCAGGTCTACCTACGAGCAGTACTTC.

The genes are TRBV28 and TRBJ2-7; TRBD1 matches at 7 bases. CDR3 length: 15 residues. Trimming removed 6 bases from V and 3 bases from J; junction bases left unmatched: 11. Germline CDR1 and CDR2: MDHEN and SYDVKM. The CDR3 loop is CASSDGTAGGYEQYF. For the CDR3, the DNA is TGTGCCAGCAGCGATGGGACAGCTGGGGGCTACGAGCAGTACTTC.

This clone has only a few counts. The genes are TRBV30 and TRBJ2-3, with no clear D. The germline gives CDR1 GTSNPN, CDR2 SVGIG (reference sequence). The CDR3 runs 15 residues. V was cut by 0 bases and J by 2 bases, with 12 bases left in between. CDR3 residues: CAWSVRSGSTDTQYF. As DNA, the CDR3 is TGTGCCTGGAGTGTACGATCCGGATCCACAGATACGCAGTATTTT.

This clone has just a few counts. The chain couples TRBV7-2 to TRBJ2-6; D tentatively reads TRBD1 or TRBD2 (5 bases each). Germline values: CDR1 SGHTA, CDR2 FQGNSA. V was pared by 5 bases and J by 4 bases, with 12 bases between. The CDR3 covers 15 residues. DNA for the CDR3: TGTGCCAGCAGCCACATGGGACCGGGGGCCAACGTCCTGACTTTC. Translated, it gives CASSHMGPGANVLTF.

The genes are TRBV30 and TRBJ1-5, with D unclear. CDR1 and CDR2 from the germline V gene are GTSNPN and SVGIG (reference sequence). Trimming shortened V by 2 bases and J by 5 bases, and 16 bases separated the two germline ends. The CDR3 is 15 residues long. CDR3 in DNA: TGTGCCTGGAGTCTTAGTCCTAGTCGACATCAGCCCCAGCATTTT. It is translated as CAWSLSPSRHQPQHF.

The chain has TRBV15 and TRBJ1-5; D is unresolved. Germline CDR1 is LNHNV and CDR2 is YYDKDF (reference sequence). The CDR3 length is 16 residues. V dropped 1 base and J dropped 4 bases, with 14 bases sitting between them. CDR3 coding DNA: TGTGCCACCAGCAGAGTCCCTGGCAGTCTTAATCAGCCCCAGCATTTT. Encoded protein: CATSRVPGSLNQPQHF.

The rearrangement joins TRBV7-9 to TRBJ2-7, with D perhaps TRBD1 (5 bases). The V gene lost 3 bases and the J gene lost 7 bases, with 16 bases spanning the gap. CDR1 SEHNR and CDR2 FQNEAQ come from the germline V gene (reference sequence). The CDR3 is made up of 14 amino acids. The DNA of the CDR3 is TGTGCCAGCAGCTTTAGTCAGGGATCATGGGAGCAGTACTTC. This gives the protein CASSFSQGSWEQYF. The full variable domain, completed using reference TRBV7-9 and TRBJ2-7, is DTGVSQNPRHKITKRGQNVTFRCDPISEHNRLYWYRQTLGQGPEFLTYFQNEAQLEKSRLLSDRFSAERPKGSFSTLEIQRTEQGDSAMYLCASSFSQGSWEQYFGPGTRLTVT.

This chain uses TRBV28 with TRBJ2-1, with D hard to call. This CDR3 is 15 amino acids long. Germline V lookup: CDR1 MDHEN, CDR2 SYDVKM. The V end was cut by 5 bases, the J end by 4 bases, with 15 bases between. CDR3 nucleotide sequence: TGTGCCAGCAGTCCGATAGGAGCTAGATACAATGAGCAGTTCTTC. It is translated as CASSPIGARYNEQFF.

CDR3 DNA sequence: TGTGCCAGCTCACCACCGGGACAGGGGGCCAAAAACATTCAGTACTTC. This translates into CASSPPGQGAKNIQYF. The chain uses TRBV18 and TRBJ2-4; 10 bases line up with TRBD1. The ends lost 0 bases at V and 1 base at J; junction bases unmatched: 0. The CDR3 runs to 16 residues. Germline CDR1 reads KGHSH; CDR2 reads LQKENI.

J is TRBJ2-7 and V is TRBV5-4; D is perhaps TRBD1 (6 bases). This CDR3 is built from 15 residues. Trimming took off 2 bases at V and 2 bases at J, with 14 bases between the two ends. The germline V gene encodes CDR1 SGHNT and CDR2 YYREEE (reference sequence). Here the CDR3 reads CASSFARRGTYEQYF. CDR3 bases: TGTGCCAGCAGCTTTGCCCGCAGGGGCACCTACGAGCAGTACTTC.

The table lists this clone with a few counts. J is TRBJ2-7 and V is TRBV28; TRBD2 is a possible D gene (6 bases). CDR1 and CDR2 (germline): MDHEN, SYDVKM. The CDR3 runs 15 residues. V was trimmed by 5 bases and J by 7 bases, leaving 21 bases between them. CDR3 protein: CASSAQRAGYGEQYF. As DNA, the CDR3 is TGTGCCAGCAGTGCTCAGCGGGCCGGCTATGGGGAGCAGTACTTC.

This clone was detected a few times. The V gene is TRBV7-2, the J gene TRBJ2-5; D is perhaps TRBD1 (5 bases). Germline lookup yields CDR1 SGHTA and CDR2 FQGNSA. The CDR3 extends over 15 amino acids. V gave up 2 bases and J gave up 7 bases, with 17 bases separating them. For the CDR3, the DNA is TGTGCCAGCAGCTTAACGGTTACAAAGCAGGGGACCCAGTACTTC. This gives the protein CASSLTVTKQGTQYF.

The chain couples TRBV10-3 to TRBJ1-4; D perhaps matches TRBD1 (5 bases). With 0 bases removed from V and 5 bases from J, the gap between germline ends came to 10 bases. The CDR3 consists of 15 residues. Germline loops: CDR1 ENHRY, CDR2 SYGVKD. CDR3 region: CAISESRGPNEKLFF. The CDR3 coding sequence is TGTGCCATCAGTGAGTCGAGGGGACCGAATGAAAAACTGTTTTTT.

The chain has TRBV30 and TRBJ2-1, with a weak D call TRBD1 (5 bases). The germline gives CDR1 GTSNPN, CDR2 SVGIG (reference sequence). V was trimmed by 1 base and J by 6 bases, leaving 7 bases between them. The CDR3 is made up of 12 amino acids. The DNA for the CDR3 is TGTGCCTGGAGTGGTGGGGCCAATGAGCAGTTCTTC. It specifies CAWSGGANEQFF.

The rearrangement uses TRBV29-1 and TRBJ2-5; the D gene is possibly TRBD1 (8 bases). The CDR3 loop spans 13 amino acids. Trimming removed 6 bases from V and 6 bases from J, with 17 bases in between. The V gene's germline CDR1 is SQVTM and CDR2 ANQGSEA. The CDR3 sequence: CSVPGQGGQTQYF. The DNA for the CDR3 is TGCAGCGTCCCCGGACAGGGAGGGCAGACCCAGTACTTC.

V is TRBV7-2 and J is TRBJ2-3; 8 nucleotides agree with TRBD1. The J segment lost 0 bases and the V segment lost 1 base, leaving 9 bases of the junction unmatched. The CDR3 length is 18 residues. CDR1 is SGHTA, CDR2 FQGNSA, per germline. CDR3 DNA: TGTGCCAGCAGCTTAGTGAGCCAGGGGGCATCTAGCACAGATACGCAGTATTTT. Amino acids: CASSLVSQGASSTDTQYF.

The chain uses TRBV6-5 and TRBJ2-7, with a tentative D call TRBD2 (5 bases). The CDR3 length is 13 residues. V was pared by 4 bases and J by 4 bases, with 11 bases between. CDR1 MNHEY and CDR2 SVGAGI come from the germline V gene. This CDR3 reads CASSSSAGYEQYF. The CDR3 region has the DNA TGTGCCAGCAGTTCATCCGCGGGTTACGAGCAGTACTTC.

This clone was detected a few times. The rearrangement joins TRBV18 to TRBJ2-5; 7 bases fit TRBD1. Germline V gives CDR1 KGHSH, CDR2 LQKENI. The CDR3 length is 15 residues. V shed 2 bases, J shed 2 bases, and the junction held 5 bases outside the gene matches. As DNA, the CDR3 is TGTGCCAGCTCACCAGGGACAGCGTCACAAGAGACCCAGTACTTC. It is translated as CASSPGTASQETQYF.

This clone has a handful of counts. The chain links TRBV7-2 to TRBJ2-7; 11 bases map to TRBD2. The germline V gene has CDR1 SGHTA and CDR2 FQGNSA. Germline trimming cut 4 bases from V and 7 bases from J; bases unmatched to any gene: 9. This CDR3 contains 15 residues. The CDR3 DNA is TGTGCCAGCAGCTCGATTGTAGCGGGAGGGGATGAGCAGTACTTC. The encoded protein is CASSSIVAGGDEQYF.

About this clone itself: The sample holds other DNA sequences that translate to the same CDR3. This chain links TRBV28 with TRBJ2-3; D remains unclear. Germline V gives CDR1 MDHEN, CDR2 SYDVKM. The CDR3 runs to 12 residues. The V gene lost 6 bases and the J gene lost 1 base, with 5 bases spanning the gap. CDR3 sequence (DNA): TGTGCCAGCAGGGCGGGCACAGATACGCAGTATTTT. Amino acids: CASRAGTDTQYF.

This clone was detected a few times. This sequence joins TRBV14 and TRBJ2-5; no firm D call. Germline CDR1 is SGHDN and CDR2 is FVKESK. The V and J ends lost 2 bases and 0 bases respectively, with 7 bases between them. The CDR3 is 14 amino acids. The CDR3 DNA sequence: TGTGCCAGCAGCCAAACCCGGGACCAAGAGACCCAGTACTTC. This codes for CASSQTRDQETQYF.

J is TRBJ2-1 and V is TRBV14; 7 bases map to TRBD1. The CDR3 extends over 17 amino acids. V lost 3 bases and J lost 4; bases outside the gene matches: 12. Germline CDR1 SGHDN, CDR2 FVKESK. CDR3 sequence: CASSQTLRDRNYNEQFF. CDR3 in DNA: TGTGCCAGCAGCCAGACGCTCCGGGACAGAAATTACAATGAGCAGTTCTTC.

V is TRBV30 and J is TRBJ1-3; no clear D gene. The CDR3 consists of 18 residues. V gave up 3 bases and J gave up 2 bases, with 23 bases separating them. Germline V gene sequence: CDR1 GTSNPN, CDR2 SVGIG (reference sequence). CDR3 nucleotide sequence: TGTGCCTGGAGCCCGGGGTGGGGAGGGAGGCGTCCTGGAAACACCATATATTTT. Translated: CAWSPGWGGRRPGNTIYF.

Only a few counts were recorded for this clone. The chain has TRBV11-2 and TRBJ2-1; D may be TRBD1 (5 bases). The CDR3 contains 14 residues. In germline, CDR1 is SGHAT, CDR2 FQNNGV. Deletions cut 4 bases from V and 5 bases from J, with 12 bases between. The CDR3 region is CASSSMQGDNEQFF. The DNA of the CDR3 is TGTGCCAGCAGCTCAATGCAGGGTGACAATGAGCAGTTCTTC.

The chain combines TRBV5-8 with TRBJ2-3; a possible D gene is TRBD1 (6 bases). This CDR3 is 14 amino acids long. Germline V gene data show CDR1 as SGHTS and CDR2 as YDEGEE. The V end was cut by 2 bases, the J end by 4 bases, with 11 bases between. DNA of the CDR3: TGTGCCAGCAGCTTAGGGGGAAAATCAGATACGCAGTATTTT. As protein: CASSLGGKSDTQYF.

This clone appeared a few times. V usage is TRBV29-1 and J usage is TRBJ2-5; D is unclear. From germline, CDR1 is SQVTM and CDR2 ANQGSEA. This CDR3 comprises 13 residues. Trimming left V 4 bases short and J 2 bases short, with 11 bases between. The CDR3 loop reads CSVVRLGQETQYF. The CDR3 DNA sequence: TGCAGCGTTGTTAGGCTGGGACAAGAGACCCAGTACTTC.